Detailed here is one T cell receptor beta chain. This entry belongs to a study of T cell changes during pregnancy in multiple sclerosis. TCRdb keeps only in-frame clones here, not all; method: immunoSEQ multiplex PCR. The data hold more than 85,000 clones, with approximately 92% observed a single time. Per germline, CDR1 LGHNA and CDR2 YNFKEQ. V was shortened by 1 base and J by 2 bases, with 10 bases between the two germline ends. The CDR3 contains 15 residues. This sequence was found in a female donor with multiple sclerosis, enrolled in a pregnancy study. The rearrangement uses TRBV4-2 and TRBJ2-3; a weak D match, TRBD1 (5 bases). Source: peripheral blood, taken in the second trimester of pregnancy. CDR3 sequence: CASSQASGNTDTQYF. The DNA of the CDR3 is TGTGCCAGCAGCCAAGCCTCAGGGAACACAGATACGCAGTATTTT.